This T cell receptor (beta chain) was profiled in a study of identical twins. Germline V CDR1 and CDR2: DFQATT, SNEGSKA (reference sequence). There are 14 residues in the CDR3. V was shortened by 6 bases and J by 5 bases, with 20 bases between the two germline ends. With regard to this clonotype: The antigen remains unidentified.

Findings and limits, study-wide: Modeled out-of-frame TCR alpha sharing in monozygotic twins fell below observed levels.

TCRdb fed the 5' RACE reads into MiXCR, producing one record per CDR3 protein. The sample yields over 600,000 distinct CDR3 sequences, over 20% seen once. These data were likewise used in another study, on T cells expressing NK-cell markers.

This receptor was obtained from a woman in her late teens or twenties in good health. V is TRBV20-1 and J is TRBJ2-7; possibly TRBD2 for D (7 bases). Sequencing input: PBMCs. The CDR3 coding sequence is TGCAGTGCAGCCGGGGAGGGGGGCCTTGACGAGCAGTACTTC. Its protein is CSAAGEGGLDEQYF.